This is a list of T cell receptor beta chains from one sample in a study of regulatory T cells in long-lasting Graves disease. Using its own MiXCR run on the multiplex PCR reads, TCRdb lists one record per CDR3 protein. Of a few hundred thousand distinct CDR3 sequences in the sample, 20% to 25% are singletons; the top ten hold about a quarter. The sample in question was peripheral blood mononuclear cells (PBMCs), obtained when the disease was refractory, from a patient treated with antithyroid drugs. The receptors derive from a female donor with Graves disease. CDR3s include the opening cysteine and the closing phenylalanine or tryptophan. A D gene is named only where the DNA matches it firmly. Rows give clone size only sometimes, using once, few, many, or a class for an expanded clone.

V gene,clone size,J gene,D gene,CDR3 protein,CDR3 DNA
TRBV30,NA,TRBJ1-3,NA,CAWSQTHSGNTIYF,TGTGCCTGGTCTCAGACTCACTCTGGAAACACCATATATTTT
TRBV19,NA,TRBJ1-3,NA,CASRQSSGNTIYF,TGTGCCAGTAGACAGAGCTCTGGAAACACCATATATTTT
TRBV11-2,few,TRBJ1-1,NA,CASSPNRRRLVNTEAFF,TGTGCCAGCAGCCCAAACAGGAGGAGGTTGGTGAACACTGAAGCTTTCTTT
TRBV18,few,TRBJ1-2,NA,CASSPSRDGAYGYTF,TGTGCCAGCTCACCAAGCCGGGACGGCGCATATGGCTACACCTTC
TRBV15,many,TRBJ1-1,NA,CATSSGHLRGSTEAFF,TGTGCCACCAGCAGTGGCCATCTTAGGGGGAGCACTGAAGCTTTCTTT
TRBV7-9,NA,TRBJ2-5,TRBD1,CASSLTGEQETQYF,TGTGCCAGCAGCTTGACAGGGGAGCAAGAGACCCAGTACTTC
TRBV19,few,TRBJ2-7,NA,CASSITAGMHEQYF,TGTGCCAGTAGTATAACGGCAGGGATGCACGAGCAGTACTTC
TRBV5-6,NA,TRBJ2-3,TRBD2,CASSWGGKLTDTQYF,TGTGCCAGCAGCTGGGGGGGGAAGTTAACAGATACGCAGTATTTT
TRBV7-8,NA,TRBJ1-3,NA,CASSLLVNSGNTIYF,TGTGCCAGCAGCTTACTAGTCAACTCTGGAAACACCATATATTTT
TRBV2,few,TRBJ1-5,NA,CASSEARGVQPQHF,TGTGCCAGCAGTGAAGCGCGGGGCGTCCAGCCCCAGCATTTT
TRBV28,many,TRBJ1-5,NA,CASSFRAQPQHF,TGTGCCAGCAGTTTTCGGGCTCAGCCCCAGCATTTT
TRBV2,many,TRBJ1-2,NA,CASLLAGLDYGYTF,TGTGCCAGCCTGTTGGCGGGGCTCGACTATGGCTACACCTTC
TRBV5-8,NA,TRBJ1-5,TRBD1,CASSLGQGVSSRNQPQHF,TGTGCCAGCAGCCTCGGACAGGGGGTTTCTTCGCGCAATCAGCCCCAGCATTTT
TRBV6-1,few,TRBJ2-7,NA,CASRASEGASGVKQYF,TGTGCCAGCAGAGCGAGCGAGGGGGCCAGCGGGGTAAAGCAGTACTTC
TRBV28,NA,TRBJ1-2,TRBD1,CASSLGTGSYGYGYTF,TGTGCCAGCAGTTTGGGGACAGGCTCATACGGCTATGGCTACACCTTC
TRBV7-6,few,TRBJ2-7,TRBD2,CASSSVAGGPHEQYF,TGTGCCAGCAGCTCTGTCGCGGGAGGGCCCCACGAGCAGTACTTC
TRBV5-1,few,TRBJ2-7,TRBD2,CASSEILAGSTYEQYF,TGCGCCAGCAGCGAGATACTAGCGGGAAGCACTTACGAGCAGTACTTC
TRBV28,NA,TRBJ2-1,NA,CASTSVRTIDEQFF,TGTGCCAGCACCTCGGTCAGGACGATAGATGAGCAGTTCTTC
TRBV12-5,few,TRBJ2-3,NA,CASARGGTDTQYF,TGTGCTAGTGCGCGAGGGGGCACAGATACGCAGTATTTT
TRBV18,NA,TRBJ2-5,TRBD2,CASSPALAGAETQYF,TGTGCCAGCTCACCAGCTCTAGCGGGGGCGGAGACCCAGTACTTC
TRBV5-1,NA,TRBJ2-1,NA,CASSLASGRPYNEQFF,TGCGCCAGCAGCTTGGCATCGGGCCGACCCTACAATGAGCAGTTCTTC
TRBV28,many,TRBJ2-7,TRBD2,CATRLGRDYLYEQYF,TGTGCCACCCGTTTAGGCCGGGACTACCTCTACGAGCAGTACTTC
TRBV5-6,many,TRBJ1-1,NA,CASSLKTEPNTEAFF,TGTGCCAGCAGCCTTAAGACAGAACCGAACACTGAAGCTTTCTTT
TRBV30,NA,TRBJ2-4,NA,CAWRDGVAKNIQYF,TGTGCCTGGAGGGACGGAGTAGCCAAAAACATTCAGTACTTC
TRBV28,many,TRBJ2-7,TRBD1,CASVGGDEQYF,TGTGCCAGCGTAGGGGGCGACGAGCAGTACTTC
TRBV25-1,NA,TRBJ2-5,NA,CASSEFGGETQYF,TGTGCCAGCAGTGAATTCGGTGGCGAGACCCAGTACTTC
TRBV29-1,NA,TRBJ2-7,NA,CSVRASSYEQYF,TGCAGCGTTCGGGCGAGCTCCTACGAGCAGTACTTC
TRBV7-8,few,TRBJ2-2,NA,CASSLRHKTVTGELFF,TGTGCCAGCAGCCTCCGACATAAGACGGTCACCGGGGAGCTGTTTTTT
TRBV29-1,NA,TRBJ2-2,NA,CSVDPGDHSPGELFF,TGCAGCGTTGATCCGGGGGACCACTCACCGGGGGAGCTGTTTTTT
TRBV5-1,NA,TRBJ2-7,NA,CASSPARFYEQYF,TGCGCCAGCAGCCCGGCCAGATTTTACGAGCAGTACTTC
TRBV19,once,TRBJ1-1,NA,CASSIRSGRGLTEAFF,TGTGCCAGTAGTATACGGTCGGGAAGGGGTCTCACTGAAGCTTTCTTT
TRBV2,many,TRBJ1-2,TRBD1,CASTGDRAAFYGYTF,TGTGCCAGCACGGGCGACAGGGCAGCCTTCTATGGCTACACCTTC
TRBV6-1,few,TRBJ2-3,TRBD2,CASSPSGRTDTQYF,TGTGCCAGCAGCCCTAGCGGGCGCACAGATACGCAGTATTTT
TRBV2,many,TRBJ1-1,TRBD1,CASSRRQGMNTEAFF,TGTGCCAGCAGTAGGAGACAGGGAATGAACACTGAAGCTTTCTTT
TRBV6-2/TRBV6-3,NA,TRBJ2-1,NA,CASSYSLQQFF,TGTGCCAGCAGTTACTCGTTACAGCAGTTCTTC
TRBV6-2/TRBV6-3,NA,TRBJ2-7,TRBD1,CASSFSRDRGSYEQYF,TGTGCCAGCAGTTTTTCCCGGGACAGAGGCTCCTACGAGCAGTACTTC
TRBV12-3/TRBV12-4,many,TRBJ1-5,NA,CASSFGQSYNQPQHF,TGTGCCAGCAGTTTCGGGCAAAGCTACAATCAGCCCCAGCATTTT
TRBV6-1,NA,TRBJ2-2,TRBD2,CASRGLAGNAGELFF,TGTGCCAGCAGGGGACTAGCGGGAAATGCCGGGGAGCTGTTTTTT
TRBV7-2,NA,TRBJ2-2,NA,CASSLTQGATGELFF,TGTGCCAGCAGCTTGACACAGGGCGCCACCGGGGAGCTGTTTTTT
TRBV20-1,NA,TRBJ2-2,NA,CSASITGTNTGELFF,TGCAGTGCCTCTATAACGGGAACGAACACCGGGGAGCTGTTTTTT
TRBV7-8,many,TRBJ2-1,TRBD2,CASSLGRGGRIAGYEQFF,TGTGCCAGCAGCTTAGGGCGGGGCGGGAGGATCGCGGGGTATGAGCAGTTCTTC
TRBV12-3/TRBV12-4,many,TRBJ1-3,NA,CASSLQTGGNTIYF,TGTGCCAGCAGTCTCCAGACGGGTGGAAACACCATATATTTT
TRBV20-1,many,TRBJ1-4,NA,CSARDDGRGRTNEKLFF,TGCAGTGCTAGAGATGACGGACGAGGGAGGACTAATGAAAAACTGTTTTTT
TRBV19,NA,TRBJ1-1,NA,CASSISGRPLNTEAFF,TGTGCCAGTAGTATAAGTGGACGGCCGTTGAACACTGAAGCTTTCTTT
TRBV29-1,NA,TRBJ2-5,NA,CSVSLETQYF,TGCAGCGTGTCACTCGAGACCCAGTACTTC
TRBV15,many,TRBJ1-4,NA,CATSRSLIPSPVATNEKLFF,TGTGCCACCAGCAGATCCCTCATACCAAGCCCCGTTGCAACTAATGAAAAACTGTTTTTT
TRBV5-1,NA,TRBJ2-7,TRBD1,CASSIGRLGQGYDEQYF,TGCGCCAGCAGTATAGGCCGATTGGGACAGGGATACGACGAGCAGTACTTC
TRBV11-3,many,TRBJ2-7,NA,CASRGPGSYEQYF,TGTGCCAGCAGGGGCCCGGGGTCCTACGAGCAGTACTTC
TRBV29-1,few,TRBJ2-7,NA,CSVELPGTYEQYF,TGCAGCGTCGAGCTCCCAGGGACCTACGAGCAGTACTTC